This T cell receptor beta chain is from a study of blood T cells in healthy people across ages (dated by TCRdb to 2015 to 2017). About the study as a whole: In model experiments, template switching captured about one uniquely barcoded TCR beta cDNA molecule for every two T cells. The study measured age-related changes in TCR beta repertoire diversity using deep sequencing normalized with unique cDNA molecular identifiers. Four age groups were formed from the donors: young (average roughly 16 years), middle-aged (around 37), aged (under 70) and long-lived (82). For two donors (one aged 18 to 29 and one aged 80 or older), the study analyzed two additional independent replicas of 1 million unique cDNA reads from the same blood draw.

The investigation overall reported the following: Estimates of total diversity based on one million sequenced T cells were regarded as lower bounds and as underestimates. Bulk unsorted PBMC profiling prevented conclusive comparison of naive and antigen-experienced compartments. Because donor CMV infection status was unknown, age-related changes in expanded clonotypes were potentially confounded. As age increased, observed TCR beta diversity per million T cells dropped in a roughly linear way, and a significant reduction was already evident by age about 36. The long-lived group showed more naive CD4+ T cells, fewer expanded clones and increased TCR diversity than the aged group, suggesting age selection. Observed TCR beta diversity correlated strongly with the percentage of naive T cells measured by flow cytometry.

For this clonotype: Its antigen is currently not known. One end of the junction fails to match germline, which may point to a read error.

The library was produced with 5' RACE. These reads were obtained on an Illumina HiSeq 2500. The second PCR ran for about 6 to 11 cycles and used a J-beta primer mix along with a sample-barcoded 5' primer. Each TCR beta cDNA molecule received a unique molecular identifier from a template-switch 5' adaptor carrying 12 random nucleotides. At least 2.5 million CDR3-containing paired-end reads were obtained from each sample. First-strand cDNA synthesis was performed from all RNA using the Mint cDNA synthesis kit, with priming by a TRBC-specific oligonucleotide. Following uracil-DNA glycosylase treatment, a first 18-cycle PCR with universal primers M1SS and BC2_uni_R was performed on all cDNA. For the original study's pipeline: Normalization of each sample was performed by random selection of 1 million high-quality reads, each carrying a distinct molecular identifier. Instead of being binned into consensus sequences, reads that shared molecular identifiers were thrown out. MiTCR, set to a Q25 quality threshold and the strictest error-elimination algorithm, was used for CDR3 identification, clonotype clustering and error correction. A nonparametric unseen species model with Euler transformation was used to estimate lower-bound total TCR beta diversity. TCRdb redid the processing of the public reads, applying fastp at Q25 and MiXCR, and retained in-frame beta chains. All rows with the same CDR3 protein become a single entry with the most common DNA and genes. None of the V and J calls come from the authors' own analysis; TCRdb made them. The sample yields fewer than 1,200,000 distinct CDR3 sequences; roughly a quarter were counted once. In total, the top ten clones hold about 0.69% of the sample.

The donors were roughly 39 Caucasian individuals from Russia, aged roughly 6 to 90 years, who were systemically healthy. Around 10 milliliters of peripheral blood were drawn from each donor into EDTA-treated Vacutainer tubes. PBMCs were isolated by Ficoll-Paque density-gradient centrifugation, with at least 7 million obtained per sample. Trizol reagent was used to extract total RNA from PBMCs, with at least 5.5 micrograms per sample. The percentages of naive CD45RAhigh/CD27high T cells were determined by flow cytometry on a PBMC aliquot from every donor. From cysteine to phenylalanine, the CDR3 is 15 amino acids long. The read is trimmed to its CDR3 DNA, 45 bases read in frame from base 1. Via the germline V gene, CDR1 is SQVTM and CDR2 ANQGSEA. This sample also appeared in a second study, on T cells of mothers and their children. The second study, in turn, reports: Nine systemically healthy Caucasian individuals, comprising three mothers and their six children, were included as donors. cDNA synthesis consumed the entire amount of extracted RNA, loaded at 1.5 ug RNA in each 15 ul reaction. In the second PCR, sample barcodes and 2-4 random nucleotides were introduced via the M1S primer. Over 9.5 million TCR beta CDR3 reads were obtained for each mother, and millions of reads were obtained for each child. TCR recombination output is similarly shaped by thymic selection in related and unrelated pairs, with a minor effect exerted by inherited differences. Normalized repertoire overlap was always found to be slightly, but never significantly, higher in related mother-child pairs than in unrelated mother-child pairs. Persistent microchimeric T cell clones were not detected, at a sensitivity of approximately 98 clones per million clonotypes. To look for features that set related mother-child pairs apart from unrelated individuals, the researchers ran deep NGS to compare the TCR beta repertoires of mothers and children. Mothers averaged roughly 40 +/- 4 years of age and children averaged around 10 +/- 4 years. After adapter ligation with NEBNext reagents, the libraries were sequenced on Illumina HiSeq 2000 with 100+100 nt paired-end reads. Mother and child libraries were prepared a month apart and sequenced in separate runs to prevent cross-contamination. For each donor, between about 450,000 and 2,300,000 distinct TCR beta clonotypes were identified. Naive TCR beta clonotypes were estimated from low-frequency clonotypes matched to each donor's FACS-determined naive share, without sorting.

The TCR was taken from a girl aged 2-10 years in good health. The sample was blood. The sequence joins TRBV29-1 to TRBJ2-5; the D gene is not confidently resolved. In nucleotide form, the sequence is TGCAGCGCTGAAGATATCTTTACAGAGTCGGAGACCCAGTACTTC. This is translated as CSAEDIFTESETQYF.